This T cell receptor (beta chain) is from a study of T cells in Graves' hyperthyroidism and ophthalmopathy. Across the whole study: Peripheral blood samples were taken at initial diagnosis, prior to any treatment.

TCR beta CDR3 regions were amplified from RNA transcripts. TCR CDR3 underwent first-round RT-PCR with the HTBI primer set. TCRdb fed the multiplex PCR reads into MiXCR, producing one record per CDR3 protein. This repertoire shows fewer than 900,000 distinct CDR3 sequences, 16% found once; its top ten account for 8.4%. Uncontrolled infection, other autoimmune disease, pregnancy or lactation barred patients from enrollment. The CDR3 runs to 13 residues. The V end was cut by 0 bases, the J end by 10 bases, with 13 bases between. Germline V gives CDR1 SGHRS, CDR2 YFSETQ. This rearrangement joins TRBV5-1 to TRBJ1-2, with D possibly being TRBD1 (6 bases). Sequenced: blood. The receptor was derived from a man younger than 35 with Graves' hyperthyroidism. The CDR3 sequence is CASSLEGVGDYTF. CDR3 nucleotide sequence: TGCGCCAGCAGCTTGGAGGGGGTCGGAGACTACACCTTC.